This entry lists 6 T cell receptor beta chains sequenced from one sample in a study of beta chain features in type 1 diabetes. Of the isolated RNA, all was reverse transcribed, and so the sequenced material was expressed TCRB transcripts. Clones were sequenced by immunoSEQ multiplex PCR, and TCRdb holds only the in-frame ones, with some missing. The data show almost 350,000 clones, 6.5% to 10% seen once. The sequencing input was central memory CD4+ T cells from blood. Every receptor here comes from a young woman in good health.

This clone was picked up many times. V and J are TRBV28 and TRBJ1-5; 9 bases line up with TRBD1. This CDR3 has 15 amino acids. Germline V gene lookup returns CDR1 MDHEN and CDR2 SYDVKM. V was clipped by 4 bases and J by 4 bases; unmatched bases: 5. This CDR3 is CASSSSGTGNQPQHF. CDR3 bases: TGTGCCAGCAGTTCGTCCGGGACAGGGAATCAGCCCCAGCATTTT.

This sequence joins TRBV5-1 and TRBJ2-3; D is perhaps TRBD2 (6 bases). The CDR3 is 14 amino acids. V gave up 4 bases and J gave up 2 bases, with 11 bases separating them. Germline V gene data show CDR1 as SGHRS and CDR2 as YFSETQ. The CDR3 DNA reads TGCGCCAGCAGCCCGGGACTGACCACAGATACGCAGTATTTT. Its translation: CASSPGLTTDTQYF. The variable domain in full, completed from reference TRBV5-1 and TRBJ2-3, reads KAGVTQTPRYLIKTRGQQVTLSCSPISGHRSVSWYQQTPGQGLQFLFEYFSETQRNKGNFPGRFSGRQFSNSRSEMNVSTLELGDSALYLCASSPGLTTDTQYFGPGTRLTVL.

The V call is TRBV6-5, the J call TRBJ2-7; 7 bases are a match to TRBD1. The germline V gene encodes CDR1 MNHEY and CDR2 SVGAGI. Trimming took 6 bases from V and 6 from J; bases not matched to a gene: 8. The CDR3 spans 13 residues. The CDR3 protein is CASSPDRVGEQYF. CDR3 DNA sequence: TGTGCCAGCAGCCCCGACAGGGTTGGCGAGCAGTACTTC.

In its sample, this clone was seen a few times. The gene calls are TRBV28 and TRBJ1-1, with a tentative D call TRBD1 (6 bases). Looked up from germline, CDR1 is MDHEN and CDR2 is SYDVKM. This CDR3 is 15 amino acids long. Deletions cut 6 bases from V and 1 base from J, with 15 bases between. This CDR3 reads CASRESGARNTEAFF. The CDR3 DNA is TGTGCCAGCAGAGAATCAGGGGCAAGGAACACTGAAGCTTTCTTT.

The chain links TRBV11-2 to TRBJ2-6, with no clear D. The CDR3 length is 13 residues. The germline V gene encodes CDR1 SGHAT and CDR2 FQNNGV. V was clipped by 3 bases and J by 5 bases, with 5 bases between them. CDR3 region: CASSLWRANVLTF. The DNA of the CDR3 is TGTGCCAGCAGCTTGTGGAGGGCCAACGTCCTGACTTTC. Drawing the rest from reference TRBV11-2 and TRBJ2-6, the complete variable domain is EAGVAQSPRYKIIEKRQSVAFWCNPISGHATLYWYQQILGQGPKLLIQFQNNGVVDDSQLPKDRFSAERLKGVDSTLKIQPAKLEDSAVYLCASSLWRANVLTFGAGSRLTVL.

This clone was seen more than once but under ten times. The chain employs TRBV9 and TRBJ1-1; 7 bases map to TRBD1. V was pared by 3 bases and J by 3 bases, with 5 bases of the junction left unmatched. This CDR3 has 14 residues. From germline, CDR1 is SGDLS and CDR2 YYNGEE. The CDR3 DNA follows: TGTGCCAGCAGCGCGATTACAGGGGACACTGAAGCTTTCTTT. Translation gives CASSAITGDTEAFF.